This TCR beta chain was sequenced during a study of cytomegalovirus exposure and HLA in healthy donors. V was shortened by 3 bases and J by 4 bases, with 13 bases between the two germline ends. Germline values: CDR1 MNHNS, CDR2 SASEGT. CDR3 length: 15 residues. Sequenced by immunoSEQ multiplex PCR; TCRdb stores in-frame clones only, minus some. The sample lists 90,000 to 130,000 clones, roughly 90% occurring once. This rearrangement joins TRBV6-1 to TRBJ2-1, with D possibly being TRBD1 (6 bases). Sequencing was done on a sample of PBMCs. This sequence was found in a woman aged 25 to 39 in good health and CMV-seropositive. The CDR3 bases are TGTGCCAGCAGTGACTTAACAGGGTCTTACAATGAGCAGTTCTTC. Translating gives CASSDLTGSYNEQFF.